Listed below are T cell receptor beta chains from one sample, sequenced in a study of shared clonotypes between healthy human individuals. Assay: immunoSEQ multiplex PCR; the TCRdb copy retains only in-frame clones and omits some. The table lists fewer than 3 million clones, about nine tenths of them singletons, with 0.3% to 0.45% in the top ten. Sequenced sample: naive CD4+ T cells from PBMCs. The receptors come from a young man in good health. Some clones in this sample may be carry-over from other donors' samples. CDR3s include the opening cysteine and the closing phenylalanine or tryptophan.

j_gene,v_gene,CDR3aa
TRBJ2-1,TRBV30,CAWSVGQSSYNEQFF
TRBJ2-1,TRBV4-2,CASSPRQGDGEQFF
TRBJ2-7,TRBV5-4,CASSLGRERSYEQYF
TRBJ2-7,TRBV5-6,CASSSRGLPGDPFYEQYF
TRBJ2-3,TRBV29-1,CSVAFLTDTQYF
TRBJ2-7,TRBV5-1,CASSGLAGTSAGYEQYF
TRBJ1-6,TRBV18,CASSPQDRGGSPLHF
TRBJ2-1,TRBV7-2,CASSFAGGSNNEQFF
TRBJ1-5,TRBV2,CASSPYRGRHGSQPQHF
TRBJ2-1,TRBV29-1,CSVASTSGVGQQFF
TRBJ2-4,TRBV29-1,CSVGGRASKNIQYF
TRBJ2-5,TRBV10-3,CAISEGLAGRGETQYF
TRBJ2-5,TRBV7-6,CASSLAPPGSQETQYF
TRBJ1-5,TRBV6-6,CAGRQGASGPQHF
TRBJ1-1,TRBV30,CAWSPLRGRSYEAFF
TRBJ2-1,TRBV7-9,CASSSKPGTSGYNEQFF